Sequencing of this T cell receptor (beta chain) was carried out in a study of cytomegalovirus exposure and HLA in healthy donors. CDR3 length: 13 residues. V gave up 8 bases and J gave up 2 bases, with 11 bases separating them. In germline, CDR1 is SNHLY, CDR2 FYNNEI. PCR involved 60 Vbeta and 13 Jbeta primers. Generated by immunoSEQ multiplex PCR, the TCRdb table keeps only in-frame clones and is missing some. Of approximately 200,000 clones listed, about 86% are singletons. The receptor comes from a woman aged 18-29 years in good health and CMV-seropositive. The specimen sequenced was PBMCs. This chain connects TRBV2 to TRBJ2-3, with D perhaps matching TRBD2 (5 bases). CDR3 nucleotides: TGTGCCAGCTCGGGGAACCCCACAGATACGCAGTATTTT. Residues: CASSGNPTDTQYF.